Each of the 30 T cell receptor beta chains below was sequenced from the same sample in a study of Graves' ophthalmopathy and Graves' hyperthyroidism. Investigators amplified TCR beta CDR3 regions from RNA transcripts. The library came from an HTBI-primed first-round RT-PCR and a second-round multiplex PCR. MiXCR, applied by TCRdb to the multiplex PCR reads, yields one record per CDR3 protein. The sample yields tens of thousands of distinct CDR3 sequences, approximately 48% seen once. The sequenced material came from peripheral blood. These receptors were collected from an adult woman with stable Graves' hyperthyroidism.

The genes are TRBV7-2 and TRBJ2-7; 9 bases are a match to TRBD1. With the DNA end fitting TRBJ2-1 better, the J assignment may be wrong. Germline V gene data show CDR1 as SGHTA and CDR2 as FQGNSA. The CDR3 extends over 15 amino acids. CDR3 coding DNA: TGTGCCAGCAGCTTAATACAGGGGGCTGTCAATGAGCAGTTCTTC. As protein: CASSLIQGAVNEQFF.

Ten or more counts support this clonotype. This chain connects TRBV7-2 to TRBJ2-7, with TRBD1 matching over 7 bases. With V trimmed by 5 bases and J by 0 bases, 7 bases remained unmatched. The germline gives CDR1 SGHTA, CDR2 FQGNSA. The CDR3 loop spans 15 amino acids. CDR3 sequence (DNA): TGTGCCAGCAGCATAAGGGACAGCTTCTCCTACGAGCAGTACTTC. Its translation: CASSIRDSFSYEQYF.

This clonotype was counted many times. The rearrangement joins TRBV4-2 to TRBJ2-3; tentative D call: TRBD1 (6 bases). This CDR3 is built from 15 residues. The germline V and J ends were trimmed by 3 bases and 4 bases, with 14 bases remaining between them. The germline CDR1 and CDR2 sequences are LGHNA and YNFKEQ. The CDR3: CASSHQQGTPDTQYF. Here the CDR3 DNA reads TGTGCCAGCAGCCACCAACAGGGCACCCCAGATACGCAGTATTTT.

The table lists this clonotype with many counts. Possible read error: a much larger clone is one base away. The genes are TRBV6-1 and TRBJ1-6; D is unresolved. V was pared by 4 bases and J by 9 bases, with 13 bases between. Germline CDR1 is MNHNS and CDR2 is SASEGT. There are 14 residues in the CDR3. CDR3 bases: TGTGCCAGCAGTGGAGGCCATTCTAGTTCACCCCTCCACTTT. The encoded protein is CASSGGHSSSPLHF.

This clonotype is judged medium-sized (0.01 to 0.1%). The chain combines TRBV7-8 with TRBJ2-7; TRBD2 matches at 9 bases. CDR3 length: 15 residues. The junction had 3 bases not matched to a gene; V was cut back by 3 bases and J by 0 bases. Per the germline V gene, CDR1 is SGHVS and CDR2 is FQNEAQ. DNA for the CDR3: TGTGCCAGCAGCTTGCTTAGCGGGAGCTCCTACGAGCAGTACTTC. It codes for CASSLLSGSSYEQYF.

This clonotype was detected many times. The chain uses TRBV7-3 and TRBJ2-3; TRBD2 matches 9 bases. Germline lookup yields CDR1 SGHTA and CDR2 FQGTGA. V gave up 1 base and J gave up 4 bases; unmatched junction bases: 3. The CDR3 has 15 residues. The CDR3: CASSLSLAGADTQYF. DNA for the CDR3: TGTGCCAGCAGCTTAAGTTTAGCGGGGGCAGATACGCAGTATTTT.

This sequence joins TRBV28 and TRBJ2-7; the D gene is possibly TRBD2 (5 bases). Looked up from germline, CDR1 is MDHEN and CDR2 is SYDVKM. V was cut by 2 bases and J by 0 bases, with 11 bases left in between. The length of the CDR3 is 15 residues. The CDR3 spells CASSLRAGSSYEQYF. The CDR3 region has the DNA TGTGCCAGCAGTTTAAGGGCGGGCAGCTCCTACGAGCAGTACTTC.

This clonotype is labeled medium-sized. The CDR3 here is CASSSFGLAGDYEQYF. CDR3 DNA sequence: TGTGCCAGCAGCAGCTTCGGACTAGCGGGAGACTACGAGCAGTACTTC. The chain links TRBV7-8 to TRBJ2-7; TRBD2 aligns across 13 bases. V gave up 5 bases and J gave up 3 bases; unmatched junction bases: 7. Germline CDR1 and CDR2: SGHVS and FQNEAQ. The CDR3 contains 16 residues.

The genes are TRBV19 and TRBJ2-2; D unresolved. V lost 1 base, J lost 3 bases, and 6 bases lay in between. Germline V gene sequence: CDR1 LNHDA, CDR2 SQIVND (reference sequence). The CDR3 totals 14 residues. The CDR3 loop reads CASSIVRHTGELFF. The CDR3 coding sequence is TGTGCCAGTAGTATAGTACGGCACACCGGGGAGCTGTTTTTT.

Within the sample, this clonotype is medium-sized. For the CDR3, the DNA is TGTGCCACCAGTGGGGGGACAGCGAACACCGGGGAGCTGTTTTTT. As protein: CATSGGTANTGELFF. The rearrangement links TRBV24-1 to TRBJ2-2, with TRBD1 matching 7 bases. With V trimmed by 5 bases and J by 0 bases, 2 bases remained unmatched. The CDR3 is 15 amino acids. Germline V gene lookup returns CDR1 KGHDR and CDR2 SFDVKD.

This clonotype has only a few counts. CDR3 sequence reads: CSVPGTSGSRSYNEQFF. The CDR3 region has the DNA TGCAGCGTCCCCGGGACTAGCGGGAGTCGAAGTTACAATGAGCAGTTCTTC. The gene calls are TRBV29-1 and TRBJ2-1; 14 nucleotides agree with TRBD2. The V gene end was trimmed by 6 bases and the J gene end by 4 bases; junction bases not matched to a gene: 11. This CDR3 comprises 17 residues. Per the germline V gene, CDR1 is SQVTM and CDR2 is ANQGSEA.

Only a few counts were recorded for this clonotype. The chain carries TRBV18 and TRBJ1-3; D not certain. The CDR3 length is 15 residues. V was trimmed by 5 bases and J by 0 bases, leaving 11 bases between them. The germline V gene has CDR1 KGHSH and CDR2 LQKENI. The CDR3 DNA sequence: TGTGCCAGCTCAACCCAACCGTCCTCTGGAAACACCATATATTTT. Translating it yields CASSTQPSSGNTIYF.

The V gene is TRBV24-1, the J gene TRBJ1-4; D is possibly TRBD1 (5 bases). Trimming left V 9 bases short and J 5 bases short, with 9 bases between. The CDR3 has 12 residues. The V gene's germline CDR1 is KGHDR and CDR2 SFDVKD. The CDR3 region is CATGRGNEKLFF. For the CDR3, the DNA is TGTGCCACCGGGCGGGGCAATGAAAAACTGTTTTTT.

This clonotype has ten or more counts. This chain links TRBV20-1 with TRBJ1-1; 8 bases map to TRBD1. The CDR3 loop spans 13 amino acids. The germline CDR1 and CDR2 sequences are DFQATT and SNEGSKA (reference sequence). J was trimmed by 3 bases and V by 4 bases; bases with no gene match: 4. The CDR3 coding sequence is TGCAGTGCTACCAGACAGGGGCACACTGAAGCTTTCTTT. This codes for CSATRQGHTEAFF.

At least ten counts were recorded for this clonotype. This chain links TRBV5-6 with TRBJ1-2, with TRBD1 matching 7 bases. The CDR3 contains 15 residues. Germline V gene data show CDR1 as SGHDT and CDR2 as YYEEEE. Trimming cost V 3 bases and J 1 base; bases outside gene matches: 6. The CDR3 region is CASSWGTGVNYGYTF. CDR3 sequence (DNA): TGTGCCAGCAGCTGGGGTACAGGGGTTAACTATGGCTACACCTTC.

The chain joins TRBV20-1 to TRBJ2-7, with 7 bases fitting TRBD1. CDR1 is DFQATT and CDR2 is SNEGSKA in the germline V gene (reference sequence). The CDR3 totals 13 residues. V shed 5 bases and J 4 bases; nucleotides not matched to a gene: 8. CDR3 region: CSARKRGLYEQYF. CDR3 DNA: TGCAGTGCTCGTAAGAGGGGGCTGTACGAGCAGTACTTC.

This clonotype ranks as medium-sized (0.01 to 0.1%). The rearrangement joins TRBV9 to TRBJ2-3, with D perhaps matching TRBD1 (6 bases). This CDR3 has 14 amino acids. Trimming took 1 base from V and 2 from J, leaving 8 bases between them. CDR1 is SGDLS, CDR2 YYNGEE, per germline. For the CDR3, the DNA is TGTGCCAGCAGCGTAAGGGGGATCACAGATACGCAGTATTTT. It encodes CASSVRGITDTQYF. The full variable domain, with the rest looked up from reference TRBV9 and TRBJ2-3, is DSGVTQTPKHLITATGQRVTLRCSPRSGDLSVYWYQQSLDQGLQFLIQYYNGEERAKGNILERFSAQQFPDLHSELNLSSLELGDSALYFCASSVRGITDTQYFGPGTRLTVL.

J is TRBJ2-2 and V is TRBV27; tentative D call: TRBD1 (6 bases). The V and J ends lost 5 bases and 8 bases respectively, with 9 bases between them. The CDR3 is 12 residues long. Germline V gene lookup returns CDR1 MNHEY and CDR2 SMNVEV (reference sequence). CDR3: CASSPGTGELFF. Written as DNA, the CDR3 is TGTGCCAGCAGTCCCGGGACAGGGGAGCTGTTTTTT.

The CDR3 DNA reads TGTGCCACCAGTGATTGGGGGACAGGGGGAGGCACCGGGGAGCTGTTTTTT. This encodes CATSDWGTGGGTGELFF. The rearrangement uses TRBV24-1 and TRBJ2-2; TRBD1 matches at 11 bases. V gave up 2 bases and J gave up 4 bases; unmatched junction bases: 5. The CDR3 sequence is 17 residues long. CDR1 is KGHDR and CDR2 is SFDVKD in the germline V gene.

The genes are TRBV5-8 and TRBJ2-7; 7 bases are a match to TRBD1. Germline CDR1 is SGHTS and CDR2 is YDEGEE. Trimming removed 4 bases from V and 5 bases from J; junction bases left unmatched: 12. The CDR3 has 15 amino acids. The CDR3 reads CASSHPRQGSNEQYF. CDR3 in DNA: TGTGCCAGCAGCCACCCCCGACAGGGTTCGAACGAGCAGTACTTC.

This clonotype was recorded many times. The chain couples TRBV5-4 to TRBJ1-1; 8 bases align to TRBD1. Germline loops: CDR1 SGHNT, CDR2 YYREEE (reference sequence). The V segment lost 3 bases and the J segment 1 base; nucleotides outside the gene matches: 8. CDR3 length equals 16 residues. DNA for the CDR3: TGTGCCAGCAGCTCAGGACAGGGACTGGGGAACACTGAAGCTTTCTTT. Residues: CASSSGQGLGNTEAFF.

This clonotype was counted at least ten times. Germline is not matched at one junction end, which may reflect a read error. This chain links TRBV27 with TRBJ2-7; D is ambiguous. This CDR3 has 14 residues. Germline V CDR1 and CDR2: MNHEY, SMNVEV (reference sequence). The CDR3 is CASNKDGRIYKQYF. DNA of the CDR3: TGTGCCAGCAATAAAGACGGCCGGATCTACAAGCAGTACTTC.

This clonotype has ten or more counts. The chain carries TRBV11-2 and TRBJ2-7; 9 bases line up with TRBD2. The germline V gene has CDR1 SGHAT and CDR2 FQNNGV. CDR3 size: 16 residues. Losses at the gene ends were 4 bases for V and 2 bases for J; bases not matched to a gene: 9. As DNA, the CDR3 is TGTGCCAGCAGCTCGTCCTTTGCGGGAGGGCCCTACGAGCAGTACTTC. It translates to CASSSSFAGGPYEQYF.

This clonotype was recorded many times. J is TRBJ2-1 and V is TRBV5-1; D might be TRBD2 (7 bases). The CDR3 totals 14 residues. V dropped 3 bases and J dropped 7 bases, with 14 bases sitting between them. Germline CDR1 and CDR2: SGHRS and YFSETQ. In DNA, the CDR3 is TGCGCCAGCAGCTGGGAGGGGCAGGGGAATGAGCAGTTCTTC. Encoded protein: CASSWEGQGNEQFF.

This clonotype came up once. The chain carries TRBV20-1 and TRBJ2-1; 8 nucleotides line up with TRBD2. V lost 0 bases and J lost 7; bases outside the gene matches: 2. Per the germline V gene, CDR1 is DFQATT and CDR2 is SNEGSKA (reference sequence). The CDR3 is made up of 13 amino acids. CDR3: CSARESGSNEQFF. The CDR3 nucleotides are TGCAGTGCTAGAGAAAGCGGGAGTAATGAGCAGTTCTTC.

This clonotype is medium-sized. The chain joins TRBV20-1 to TRBJ1-4; 8 bases align to TRBD1. The CDR3 spans 13 residues. Germline V gene lookup returns CDR1 DFQATT and CDR2 SNEGSKA (reference sequence). The V and J ends lost 2 bases and 8 bases, in that order; junction bases with no gene match: 4. The DNA of the CDR3 is TGCAGTGCTAGACGGACAGGGAAGGAAAAACTGTTTTTT. Residues: CSARRTGKEKLFF.

The gene calls are TRBV10-3 and TRBJ2-3, with D possibly being TRBD2 (6 bases). V shed 7 bases and J shed 2 bases, with 10 bases lying between them. In germline, CDR1 is ENHRY, CDR2 SYGVKD. The CDR3 sequence is 13 residues long. The CDR3 spells CAIKGGNTDTQYF. The CDR3 region has the DNA TGTGCCATCAAAGGCGGGAACACAGATACGCAGTATTTT.

The rearrangement joins TRBV5-1 to TRBJ1-1; D not resolved. Trimming stripped 0 bases from V and 0 bases from J, with 6 bases between. This CDR3 contains 14 residues. Germline V gives CDR1 SGHRS, CDR2 YFSETQ. CDR3 in amino acids: CASSLGGLNTEAFF. CDR3 DNA: TGCGCCAGCAGCTTGGGTGGTCTGAACACTGAAGCTTTCTTT.

Ten or more counts support this clonotype. This chain links TRBV27 with TRBJ1-1; D may be TRBD1 (6 bases). This CDR3 spans 14 amino acids. CDR1 MNHEY and CDR2 SMNVEV come from the germline V gene (reference sequence). Trimming removed 4 bases from V and 6 bases from J, with 15 bases in between. CDR3: CASSSTTRGAEAFF. Written as DNA, the CDR3 is TGTGCCAGCAGTTCAACGACAAGGGGGGCTGAAGCTTTCTTT.

On this clonotype: This is likely a read error, given that the CDR3 carries no conserved phenylalanine or tryptophan at its end. This sequence joins TRBV7-2 and TRBJ2-7; unclear D gene. The CDR3 extends over 12 amino acids. Trimming took off 5 bases at V and 3 bases at J, with 8 bases between the two ends. The V gene's germline CDR1 is SGHTA and CDR2 FQGNSA. CDR3 region: CASSINDYEQYC. The CDR3 DNA reads TGTGCCAGCAGCATAAATGACTACGAGCAGTACTGC.